These 25 T cell receptor beta chains were all obtained from the same sample, sequenced in a study of early T cells in non-severe SARS-CoV-2 infection. TCRdb re-called the 5' RACE reads with MiXCR, one entry per CDR3 protein. The sample holds over 55,000 distinct CDR3 sequences, roughly a tenth seen once. Sequencing input: whole blood. These receptors were obtained from an adult who was a healthcare worker with PCR-confirmed SARS-CoV-2 infection or an uninfected control (not recorded which).

This clonotype was seen repeatedly, ten times or more. The rearrangement uses TRBV5-4 and TRBJ1-6, with 9 bases fitting TRBD1. The J segment lost 10 bases and the V segment lost 4 bases, leaving 9 bases of the junction unmatched. CDR1 and CDR2 (germline): SGHNT, YYREEE (reference sequence). This CDR3 has 15 residues. CDR3 region: CASSGTGTGKSPLHF. DNA of the CDR3: TGTGCCAGCAGCGGGACCGGGACAGGGAAGTCACCCCTCCACTTT.

This chain links TRBV29-1 with TRBJ2-1, with 7 bases that match TRBD2. Germline trimming cut 4 bases from V and 7 bases from J; bases unmatched to any gene: 7. The CDR3 length is 13 residues. Looked up from germline, CDR1 is SQVTM and CDR2 is ANQGSEA. CDR3 residues: CSVAPGGGNEQFF. In nucleotides, the CDR3 is TGCAGCGTTGCCCCCGGCGGGGGTAATGAGCAGTTCTTC.

V usage is TRBV20-1 and J usage is TRBJ2-2; 7 bases are shared with TRBD1. V shed 3 bases, J shed 0 bases, and the junction held 4 bases outside the gene matches. Per the germline V gene, CDR1 is DFQATT and CDR2 is SNEGSKA (reference sequence). CDR3 length: 15 amino acids. The CDR3 region has the DNA TGCAGTGCTAGCCCGGGACAGACGAACACCGGGGAGCTGTTTTTT. Its translation: CSASPGQTNTGELFF.

The rearrangement joins TRBV11-2 to TRBJ2-1; a possible D gene is TRBD2 (6 bases). V was pared by 5 bases and J by 5 bases, with 13 bases between. This CDR3 spans 14 amino acids. Germline CDR1 is SGHAT and CDR2 is FQNNGV. For the CDR3, the DNA is TGTGCCAGCAGCGAGAACGGAGGGGACAATGAGCAGTTCTTC. Protein sequence: CASSENGGDNEQFF.

The table lists this clonotype with a few counts. The chain joins TRBV27 to TRBJ2-3; TRBD2 matches at 8 bases. Germline trimming cut 6 bases from V and 0 bases from J; bases unmatched to any gene: 11. The CDR3 runs 17 residues. The V gene's germline CDR1 is MNHEY and CDR2 SMNVEV (reference sequence). The CDR3 protein is CASSPRGSGVSTDTQYF. The CDR3 DNA sequence: TGTGCCAGCAGCCCCCGAGGTAGCGGGGTAAGCACAGATACGCAGTATTTT.

This clonotype was found a few times. The chain is built from TRBV7-9 and TRBJ2-1, with unresolved D. This CDR3 comprises 12 residues. Looked up from germline, CDR1 is SEHNR and CDR2 is FQNEAQ (reference sequence). V lost 2 bases and J lost 5, with 4 bases in between. As DNA, the CDR3 is TGTGCCAGCAGCTTAAGTCACAATGAGCAGTTCTTC. Translating it yields CASSLSHNEQFF.

The rearrangement links TRBV6-6 to TRBJ2-5; tentative D call: TRBD1 (5 bases). The germline V gene encodes CDR1 MNHNY and CDR2 SVGAGI (reference sequence). CDR3 length equals 15 residues. Trimming took off 9 bases at V and 0 bases at J, with 17 bases between the two ends. The CDR3 region has the DNA TGTGCCAGTATTGATCCAGGGCGTTACCAAGAGACCCAGTACTTC. Protein product: CASIDPGRYQETQYF.

This clonotype was counted only a few times. The rearrangement links TRBV29-1 to TRBJ1-2; D is unresolved. Trimming pared 4 bases from V and 6 bases from J, leaving 12 bases between. Germline V gene data show CDR1 as SQVTM and CDR2 as ANQGSEA. CDR3 length: 12 residues. The CDR3 spells CSVGEGTDGYTF. As DNA, the CDR3 is TGCAGCGTTGGGGAGGGAACCGATGGCTACACCTTC.

This clonotype has ten or more counts. The chain employs TRBV20-1 and TRBJ1-6; the D is unclear. Germline V gives CDR1 DFQATT, CDR2 SNEGSKA (reference sequence). The V and J ends lost 1 base and 5 bases respectively, with 12 bases between them. The CDR3 is 15 residues long. The CDR3 nucleotides read TGCAGTGCTAGAGTTAAGCCGGGGAATAATTCACCCCTCCACTTT. Translation: CSARVKPGNNSPLHF.

This clonotype was seen ten or more times. The chain has TRBV4-1 and TRBJ2-3, with 7 nucleotides matching TRBD1. CDR3 length: 15 amino acids. Germline V lookup: CDR1 MGHRA, CDR2 YSYEKL. Trimming at V came to 3 bases and at J to 2 bases, leaving 5 bases not matched to a gene. The chain's CDR3 is CASSQPGQTTDTQYF. The CDR3 DNA reads as TGCGCCAGCAGCCAGCCGGGACAGACCACAGATACGCAGTATTTT.

The rearrangement uses TRBV19 and TRBJ2-2; D perhaps matches TRBD1 (5 bases). The V end was cut by 6 bases, the J end by 6 bases, with 11 bases between. This CDR3 comprises 13 residues. Germline values: CDR1 LNHDA, CDR2 SQIVND (reference sequence). The CDR3 sequence: CASREGVAGELFF. CDR3 in DNA: TGTGCCAGTAGAGAAGGGGTCGCCGGGGAGCTGTTTTTT.

This clonotype turned up a few times. The chain joins TRBV29-1 to TRBJ2-1, with 9 positions matching TRBD2. This CDR3 is 16 amino acids long. V was pared by 7 bases and J by 9 bases, with 19 bases of the junction left unmatched. Germline V gene data show CDR1 as SQVTM and CDR2 as ANQGSEA. The chain's CDR3 is CSAYPSPAGGRGEQFF. Written as DNA, the CDR3 is TGCAGCGCATACCCCTCCCCCGCGGGGGGGCGGGGTGAGCAGTTCTTC.

This chain connects TRBV7-9 to TRBJ2-1; 9 nucleotides agree with TRBD1. Germline V gene lookup returns CDR1 SEHNR and CDR2 FQNEAQ (reference sequence). The CDR3 contains 15 residues. V was clipped by 3 bases and J by 7 bases; unmatched bases: 7. The CDR3, as DNA: TGTGCCAGCAGCTTTGGGACAGGGATACAGAATGAGCAGTTCTTC. Translation: CASSFGTGIQNEQFF.

The table lists this clonotype with a few counts. The gene calls are TRBV9 and TRBJ2-3; D is unclear. V was clipped by 4 bases and J by 0 bases, with 18 bases between them. Germline CDR1 and CDR2: SGDLS and YYNGEE. CDR3 size: 17 residues. The chain's CDR3 is CASSLQIGVSSTDTQYF. The CDR3 nucleotides are TGTGCCAGCAGCCTCCAGATTGGGGTTTCTAGCACAGATACGCAGTATTTT.

The table lists this clonotype with a few counts. The chain links TRBV20-1 to TRBJ2-3; 10 bases line up with TRBD1. Germline V lookup: CDR1 DFQATT, CDR2 SNEGSKA (reference sequence). The V segment lost 6 bases and the J segment 0 bases; nucleotides outside the gene matches: 6. CDR3 length: 15 amino acids. The DNA of the CDR3 is TGCAGTGCGGCTGGGACAGGGGCGAGCACAGATACGCAGTATTTT. It specifies CSAAGTGASTDTQYF.

The chain joins TRBV4-2 to TRBJ1-3; 10 positions agree with TRBD1. CDR1 is LGHNA, CDR2 YNFKEQ, per germline. Losses at the gene ends were 0 bases for V and 2 bases for J; bases not matched to a gene: 4. This CDR3 has 17 residues. CDR3 sequence: CASSQDRQGAAGNTIYF. The CDR3 DNA is TGTGCCAGCAGCCAAGACAGACAGGGGGCAGCTGGAAACACCATATATTTT.

This clonotype was seen many times. This chain uses TRBV13 with TRBJ2-3; D might be TRBD2 (6 bases). This CDR3 region has 17 residues. Germline V lookup: CDR1 PRHDT, CDR2 FYEKMQ (reference sequence). V was shortened by 5 bases and J by 4 bases, with 22 bases between the two germline ends. This chain's CDR3 is CASSRRGPLEGADTQYF. Here the CDR3 DNA reads TGTGCCAGCAGCCGGCGGGGACCCCTGGAGGGCGCAGATACGCAGTATTTT.

The sample holds many counts of this clonotype. The V call is TRBV27, the J call TRBJ2-2, with TRBD2 matching over 11 bases. The CDR3 consists of 17 residues. Germline V CDR1 and CDR2: MNHEY, SMNVEV (reference sequence). The junction had 4 bases not matched to a gene; V was cut back by 2 bases and J by 2 bases. CDR3 sequence (DNA): TGTGCCAGCAGTTTAACCGGGACTAGCGGAAACACCGGGGAGCTGTTTTTT. Its translation is CASSLTGTSGNTGELFF.

A few counts support this clonotype. This chain connects TRBV20-1 to TRBJ1-4; the D is unclear. Germline V gene sequence: CDR1 DFQATT, CDR2 SNEGSKA (reference sequence). V was trimmed by 1 base and J by 0 bases, leaving 12 bases between them. The length of the CDR3 is 16 residues. The CDR3 bases are TGCAGTGCTAGAGGACGTCTTCGGGCAACTAATGAAAAACTGTTTTTT. Amino acids: CSARGRLRATNEKLFF.

The chain couples TRBV7-9 to TRBJ2-1; weak D call: TRBD2 (5 bases). The germline V and J ends were trimmed by 2 bases and 2 bases, with 7 bases remaining between them. The CDR3 has 14 residues. The germline gives CDR1 SEHNR, CDR2 FQNEAQ (reference sequence). The CDR3 is CASSLTGAYNEQFF. In DNA, the CDR3 is TGTGCCAGCAGCTTAACCGGGGCCTACAATGAGCAGTTCTTC.

The rearrangement links TRBV10-3 to TRBJ1-1; D remains unclear. Trimming removed 3 bases from V and 0 bases from J, with 11 bases in between. Looked up from germline, CDR1 is ENHRY and CDR2 is SYGVKD. The CDR3 totals 15 residues. CDR3: CAISDWGGLNTEAFF. Here the CDR3 DNA reads TGTGCCATCAGTGATTGGGGAGGGCTGAACACTGAAGCTTTCTTT.

This chain uses TRBV7-3 with TRBJ1-1; weak D call: TRBD1 (5 bases). The length of the CDR3 is 17 residues. The germline V gene encodes CDR1 SGHTA and CDR2 FQGTGA. The V and J ends lost 0 bases and 1 base respectively, with 15 bases between them. The CDR3 DNA reads as TGTGCCAGCAGCTTAACAGTGATCGGGACCGCGAACACTGAAGCTTTCTTT. It is translated as CASSLTVIGTANTEAFF.

The genes are TRBV5-4 and TRBJ2-3, with 9 positions matching TRBD2. Germline CDR1 and CDR2: SGHNT and YYREEE (reference sequence). Losses at the gene ends were 2 bases for V and 3 bases for J; bases not matched to a gene: 4. The CDR3 consists of 15 residues. The CDR3 here is CASSLLAGETDTQYF. CDR3 in DNA: TGTGCCAGCAGCTTATTAGCGGGGGAGACAGATACGCAGTATTTT.

The J gene is TRBJ1-2, the V gene TRBV12-3 or TRBV12-4; no definite D call. V dropped 5 bases and J dropped 4 bases, with 14 bases sitting between them. The CDR3 spans 14 residues. Here the CDR3 DNA reads TGTGCCAGCAGTCGACTACCAGATACCTATGGCTACACCTTC. Translating it yields CASSRLPDTYGYTF.

A few counts support this clonotype. V usage is TRBV4-1 and J usage is TRBJ1-2; a possible D gene is TRBD1 (5 bases). The V gene lost 1 base and the J gene lost 3 bases, with 12 bases spanning the gap. Germline V gene data show CDR1 as MGHRA and CDR2 as YSYEKL. There are 15 residues in the CDR3. CDR3 loop: CASSQVARGHYGYTF. In nucleotides, the CDR3 is TGCGCCAGCAGCCAAGTCGCGAGGGGCCACTATGGCTACACCTTC.